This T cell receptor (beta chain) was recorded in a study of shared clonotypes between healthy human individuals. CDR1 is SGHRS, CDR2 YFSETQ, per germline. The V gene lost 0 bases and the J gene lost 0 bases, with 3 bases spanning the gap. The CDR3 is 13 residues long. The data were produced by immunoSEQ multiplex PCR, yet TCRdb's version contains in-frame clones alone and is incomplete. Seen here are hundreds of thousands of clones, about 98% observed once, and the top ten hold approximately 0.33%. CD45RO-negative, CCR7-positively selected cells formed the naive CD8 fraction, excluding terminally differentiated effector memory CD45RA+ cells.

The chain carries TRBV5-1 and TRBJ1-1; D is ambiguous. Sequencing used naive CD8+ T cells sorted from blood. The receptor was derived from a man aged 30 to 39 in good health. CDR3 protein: CASSLVMNTEAFF. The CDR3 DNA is TGCGCCAGCAGCTTGGTTATGAACACTGAAGCTTTCTTT. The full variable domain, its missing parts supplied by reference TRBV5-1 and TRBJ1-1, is KAGVTQTPRYLIKTRGQQVTLSCSPISGHRSVSWYQQTPGQGLQFLFEYFSETQRNKGNFPGRFSGRQFSNSRSEMNVSTLELGDSALYLCASSLVMNTEAFFGQGTRLTVV.